This paragraph reports one T cell receptor (beta chain). Its binding antigen is unknown. There are no base qualities to consult, and no much larger clone falls within one base. This entry is derived from a study of post-analysis software for immune sequencing data (dated by TCRdb to 2014 to 2015). Regarding the complete study: Relapsing-remitting, secondary progressive and progressive-relapsing multiple sclerosis were recorded as disease courses, and subtype annotation was lacking for some patients. The multiple sclerosis patient repertoires were compared with some twelve previously published healthy control repertoires from donors aged about 6 to 26 years. A subset of samples was prepared in parallel using single-end sample barcoding, then pooled and co-amplified after Illumina adapter ligation.

To demonstrate the VDJtools post-analysis software, TCR beta repertoires were profiled from the peripheral blood of roughly 12 young patients with multiple sclerosis. The multiple sclerosis patients were children and adolescents ranging in age from roughly 6 to 15 years. Library preparation was by PCR. TCRdb lists the instrument as Illumina HiSeq 2500. To reduce PCR and sequencing biases, unique molecular identifiers were built into the TCR beta cDNA libraries. Approximately 500,000 cDNA molecules were obtained for every 1 to 10 million input T cells, so each molecule roughly corresponded to one T cell. The same protocol used for the earlier healthy control dataset was applied to prepare and sequence the patient libraries. Within a given batch, samples were prepared together, multiplexed and sequenced on the same HiSeq lane. Turning to the authors' computational methods: MIGEC was used to process the raw barcoded reads, and molecular identifier groups with only a single read were discarded before consensus assembly and CDR3 extraction. Clonotype tables were post-analysed with VDJtools, normalizing diversity by down-sampling all datasets to the smallest sample size. In repertoire overlap clustering, CDR3 amino acid sequences, but not nucleotide sequences, were matched to correct batch-related cross-sample contamination. TCRdb cleaned the public reads at Q25 with fastp, built clones with MiXCR and kept in-frame beta chains. CDR3 protein duplicates are merged, each entry listing the most common genes and DNA. TCRdb's processing, not the study's, gives the V and J calls here. The table for this sample lists a few hundred thousand distinct CDR3 sequences; less than 40% of them were counted only once. 10% to 15% of the sample is in the top ten clones.

The CDR3 spans 15 residues, from the cysteine through the phenylalanine. The sequence is cut down to CDR3 DNA, 45 bases in frame from base 1. V lost 1 base and J lost 7 bases, and the count of bases not matched to a germline gene is 8. In the germline V gene, CDR1 corresponds to SGDLS and CDR2 to YYNGEE. What the work shows at the level of the full study, not this receptor alone: When samples were clustered directly using the F measure, samples prepared in the same batch co-clustered strongly, which prompted a batch-effect correction. Multiple sclerosis patients had significantly lower normalized Chao1 diversity than controls, a result that suggests substantial peripheral T-cell clonal expansion. The control group was slightly older than the multiple sclerosis patient group. Roughly 5 TRBV segments, including TRBV5-6, TRBV5-1 and TRBV20-1, were significantly more frequent in patients than controls.

The specimen was blood. This clonotype originated in a girl aged 5-17 years with multiple sclerosis. The V and J segments used are TRBV9 and TRBJ1-2, with 9 bases matching TRBD1. The DNA sequence is TGTGCCAGCAGCGTATCCGACAGGGGGAGAGGTGGCTACACCTTC. Its translation is CASSVSDRGRGGYTF.